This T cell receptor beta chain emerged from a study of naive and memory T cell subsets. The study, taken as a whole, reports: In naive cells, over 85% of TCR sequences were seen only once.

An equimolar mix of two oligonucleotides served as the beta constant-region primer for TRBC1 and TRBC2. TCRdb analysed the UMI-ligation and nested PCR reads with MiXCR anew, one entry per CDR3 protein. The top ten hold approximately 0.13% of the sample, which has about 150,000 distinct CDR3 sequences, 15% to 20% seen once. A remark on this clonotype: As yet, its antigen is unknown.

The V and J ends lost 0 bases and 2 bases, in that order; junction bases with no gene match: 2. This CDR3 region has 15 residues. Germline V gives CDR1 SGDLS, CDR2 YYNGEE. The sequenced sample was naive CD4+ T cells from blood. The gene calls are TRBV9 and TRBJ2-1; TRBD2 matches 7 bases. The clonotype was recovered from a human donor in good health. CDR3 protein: CASSVDGGAYNEQFF. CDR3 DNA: TGTGCCAGCAGCGTAGATGGGGGGGCCTACAATGAGCAGTTCTTC.